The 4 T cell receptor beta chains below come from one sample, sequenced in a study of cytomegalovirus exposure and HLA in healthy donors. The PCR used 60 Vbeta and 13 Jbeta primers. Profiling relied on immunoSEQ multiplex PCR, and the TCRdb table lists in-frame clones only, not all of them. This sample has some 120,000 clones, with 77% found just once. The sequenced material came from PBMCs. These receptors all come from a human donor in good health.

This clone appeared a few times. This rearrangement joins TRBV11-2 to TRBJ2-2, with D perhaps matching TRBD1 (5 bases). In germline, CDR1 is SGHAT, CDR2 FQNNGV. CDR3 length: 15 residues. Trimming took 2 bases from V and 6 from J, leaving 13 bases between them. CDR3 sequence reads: CASSLTGSVAGELFF. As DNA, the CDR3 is TGTGCCAGCAGCTTAACAGGATCAGTAGCCGGGGAGCTGTTTTTT.

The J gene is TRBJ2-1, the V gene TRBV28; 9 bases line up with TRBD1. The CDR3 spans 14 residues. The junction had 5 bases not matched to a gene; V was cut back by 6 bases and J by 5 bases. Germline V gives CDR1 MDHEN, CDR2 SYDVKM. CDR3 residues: CASSPGQGHNEQFF. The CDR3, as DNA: TGTGCCAGCAGCCCGGGACAGGGCCACAATGAGCAGTTCTTC.

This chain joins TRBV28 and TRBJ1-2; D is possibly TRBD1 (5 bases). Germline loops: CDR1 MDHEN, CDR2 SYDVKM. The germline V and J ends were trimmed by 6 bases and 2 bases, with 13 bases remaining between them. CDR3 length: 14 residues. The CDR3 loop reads CASSKTQGNYGYTF. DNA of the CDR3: TGTGCCAGCAGCAAAACTCAGGGAAACTATGGCTACACCTTC.

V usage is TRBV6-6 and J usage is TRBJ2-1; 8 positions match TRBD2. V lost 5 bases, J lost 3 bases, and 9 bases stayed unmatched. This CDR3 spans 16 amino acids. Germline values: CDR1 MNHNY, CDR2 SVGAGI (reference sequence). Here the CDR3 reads CASSLTGRGDYNEQFF. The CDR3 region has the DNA TGTGCCAGCAGTCTCACCGGGAGGGGGGACTACAATGAGCAGTTCTTC.